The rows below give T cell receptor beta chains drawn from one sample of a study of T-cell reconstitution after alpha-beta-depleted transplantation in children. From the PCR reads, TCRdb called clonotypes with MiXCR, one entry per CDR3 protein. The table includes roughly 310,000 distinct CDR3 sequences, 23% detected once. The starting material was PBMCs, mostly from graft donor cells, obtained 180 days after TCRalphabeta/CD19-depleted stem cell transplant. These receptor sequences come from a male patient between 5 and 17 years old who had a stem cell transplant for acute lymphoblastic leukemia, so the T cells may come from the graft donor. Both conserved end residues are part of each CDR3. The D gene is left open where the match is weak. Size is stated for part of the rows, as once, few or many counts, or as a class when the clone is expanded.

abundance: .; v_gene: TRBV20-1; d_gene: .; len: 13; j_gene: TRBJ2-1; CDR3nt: TGCAGTGCTCGAGGTACTACGGACAATGAGCAGTTCTTC; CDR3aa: CSARGTTDNEQFF
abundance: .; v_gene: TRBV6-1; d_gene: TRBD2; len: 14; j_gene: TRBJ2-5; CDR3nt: TGTGCCAGCAAGGGACTAGCGGGAAAAGAGACCCAGTACTTC; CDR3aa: CASKGLAGKETQYF
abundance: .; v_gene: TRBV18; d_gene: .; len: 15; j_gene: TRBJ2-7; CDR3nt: TGTGCCAGCTCACCCGAAACAGGGCCCACCTACGAGCAGTACTTC; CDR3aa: CASSPETGPTYEQYF
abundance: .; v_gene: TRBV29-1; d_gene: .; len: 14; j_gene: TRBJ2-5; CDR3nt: TGCAGCGTTGCATCGCTAGCGACACAAGAGACCCAGTACTTC; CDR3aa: CSVASLATQETQYF
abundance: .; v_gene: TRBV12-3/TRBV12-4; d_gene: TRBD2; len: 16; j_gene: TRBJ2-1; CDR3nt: TGTGCCAGCAGTTTTCCGGGGGGTAAACTATACAATGAGCAGTTCTTC; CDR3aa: CASSFPGGKLYNEQFF
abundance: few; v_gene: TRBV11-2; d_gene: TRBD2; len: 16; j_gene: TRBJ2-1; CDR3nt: TGTGCCAGCAGCTTAGTGGTACTAGCGGCCGGAGGTGAGCAGTTCTTC; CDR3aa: CASSLVVLAAGGEQFF
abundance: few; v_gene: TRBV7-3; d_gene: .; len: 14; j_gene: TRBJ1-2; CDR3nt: TGTGCCAGCAGCTCCCCGGGGGGTACCTATGGCTACACCTTC; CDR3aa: CASSSPGGTYGYTF
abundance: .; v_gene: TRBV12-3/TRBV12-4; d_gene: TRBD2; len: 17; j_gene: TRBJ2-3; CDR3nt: TGTGCCAGCAGCAAGACTAGCGGGAGGGTAAGCACAGATACGCAGTATTTT; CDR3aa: CASSKTSGRVSTDTQYF
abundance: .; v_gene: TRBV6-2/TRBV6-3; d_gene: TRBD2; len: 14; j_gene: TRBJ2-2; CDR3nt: TGTGCCAGCACTAGCGGGAAACTCACCGGGGAGCTGTTTTTT; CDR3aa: CASTSGKLTGELFF
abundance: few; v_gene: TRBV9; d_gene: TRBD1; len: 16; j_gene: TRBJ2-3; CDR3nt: TGTGCCAGCAGCGTAGGGGACAGGGGGCGGGGAGATACGCAGTATTTT; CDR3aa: CASSVGDRGRGDTQYF
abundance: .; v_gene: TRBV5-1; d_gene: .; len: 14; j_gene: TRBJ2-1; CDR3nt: TGCGCCAGCAGCGGGGTTTGGTCACTGTATGAGCAGTTCTTC; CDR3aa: CASSGVWSLYEQFF
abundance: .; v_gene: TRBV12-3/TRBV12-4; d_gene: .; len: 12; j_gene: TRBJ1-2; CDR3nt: TGTGCCAGCAGCCCTGGACAGTATGGCCACACCTTC; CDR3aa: CASSPGQYGHTF
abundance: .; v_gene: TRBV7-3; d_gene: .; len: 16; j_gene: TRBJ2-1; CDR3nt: TGTGCCAGCAGCTCTCCCCCGGGTATGAGCGGCAACGAGCAGTTCTTC; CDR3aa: CASSSPPGMSGNEQFF
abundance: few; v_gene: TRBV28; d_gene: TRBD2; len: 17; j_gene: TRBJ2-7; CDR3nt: TGTGCCAGCAGCCCATTGCTAGCGGGAGACGGCGCCTACGAGCAGTACTTC; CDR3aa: CASSPLLAGDGAYEQYF
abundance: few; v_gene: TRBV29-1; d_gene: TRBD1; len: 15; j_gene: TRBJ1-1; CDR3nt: TGCAGCGTTGAAGAAGGGGGACAGGCGGACACTGAAGCTTTCTTT; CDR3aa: CSVEEGGQADTEAFF
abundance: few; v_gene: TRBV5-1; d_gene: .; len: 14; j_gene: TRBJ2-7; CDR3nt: TGCGCCAGCAGCTTCACGGGAGCAAGCTACGAGCAGTACTTC; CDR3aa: CASSFTGASYEQYF
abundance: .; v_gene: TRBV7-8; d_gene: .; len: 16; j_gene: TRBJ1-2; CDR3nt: TGTGCCAGCAGCTTCATTGGTATGGGCAGCCCATATGGCTACACCTTC; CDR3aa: CASSFIGMGSPYGYTF
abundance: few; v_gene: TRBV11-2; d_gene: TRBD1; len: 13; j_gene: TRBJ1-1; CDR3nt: TGTGCCAGCAGCCCCTACAGGGGGCGTCGGGCTTTCTTT; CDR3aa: CASSPYRGRRAFF
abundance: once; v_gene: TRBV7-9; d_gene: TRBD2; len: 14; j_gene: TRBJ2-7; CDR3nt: TGTGCCAGCAGCCCCTTAGCGGGTATCTACGAGCAGTACTTC; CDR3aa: CASSPLAGIYEQYF
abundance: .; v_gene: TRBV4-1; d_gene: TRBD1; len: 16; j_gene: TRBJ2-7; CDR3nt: TGCGCCAGCAGCCCGATGGGACAGGGGGGGAGTTACGAGCAGTACTTC; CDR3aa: CASSPMGQGGSYEQYF
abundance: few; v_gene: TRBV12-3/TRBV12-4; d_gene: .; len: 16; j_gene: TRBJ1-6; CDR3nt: TGTGCCAGCAGTCCTGGGGGACATATGGGGAATTCACCCCTCCACTTT; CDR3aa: CASSPGGHMGNSPLHF
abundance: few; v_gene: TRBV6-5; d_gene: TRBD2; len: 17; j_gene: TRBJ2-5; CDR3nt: TGTGCCAGCAGTTTCGGACTAGCGGGCAAACATCAAGAGACCCAGTACTTC; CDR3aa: CASSFGLAGKHQETQYF